These 18 T cell receptor beta chains were sequenced from one sample in a study of T cells in Graves' hyperthyroidism and ophthalmopathy. TCR beta CDR3 regions were amplified from RNA. The HTBI primer set was used in a first-round RT-PCR of the TCR CDR3. One entry per CDR3 protein, called by TCRdb with MiXCR from the multiplex PCR reads. The table records 620,000 or so distinct CDR3 sequences, about 15% of them present only once. Sequences were obtained from blood. The receptors were sampled from a woman between 50 and 59 years old with Graves' ophthalmopathy.

The chain uses TRBV7-9 and TRBJ2-1; 14 bases align to TRBD2. Trimming took 5 bases from V and 7 from J; bases not matched to a gene: 10. CDR3 size: 17 residues. Per the germline V gene, CDR1 is SEHNR and CDR2 is FQNEAQ (reference sequence). The CDR3 bases are TGTGCCAGCAGCCAGACTAGCGGGAGGGCCGTGGGAAATGAGCAGTTCTTC. Encoded protein: CASSQTSGRAVGNEQFF. The whole variable domain, remainder taken from reference TRBV7-9 and TRBJ2-1, is DTGVSQNPRHKITKRGQNVTFRCDPISEHNRLYWYRQTLGQGPEFLTYFQNEAQLEKSRLLSDRFSAERPKGSFSTLEIQRTEQGDSAMYLCASSQTSGRAVGNEQFFGPGTRLTVL.

The V and J genes are TRBV12-3 or TRBV12-4 and TRBJ2-2; D perhaps matches TRBD2 (6 bases). Trimming shortened V by 7 bases and J by 2 bases, and 17 bases separated the two germline ends. The CDR3 consists of 16 residues. CDR3 residues: CASIIYSGANTGELFF. The DNA for the CDR3 is TGTGCCAGCATCATCTATAGCGGAGCAAACACCGGGGAGCTGTTTTTT.

This clonotype showed up many times. The chain combines TRBV28 with TRBJ1-2, with D hard to call. CDR1 and CDR2 (germline): MDHEN, SYDVKM. The CDR3 spans 14 residues. Between the trimmed V and J ends, which lost 5 bases and 6 bases, there was a span of 16 bases. The CDR3 sequence: CASSRQVKLDGYTF. The CDR3 DNA reads as TGTGCCAGCAGTAGGCAGGTCAAACTCGATGGCTACACCTTC.

This clonotype was seen at least ten times. The chain employs TRBV7-2 and TRBJ2-3, with D tentatively TRBD2 (5 bases). Germline V lookup: CDR1 SGHTA, CDR2 FQGNSA. The CDR3 runs to 15 residues. Trimming removed 5 bases from V and 0 bases from J, with 12 bases in between. The DNA of the CDR3 is TGTGCCAGCAGCCGAGCGGAACCTAGCACAGATACGCAGTATTTT. Its translation is CASSRAEPSTDTQYF.

This clonotype was picked up a small number of times. The genes are TRBV24-1 and TRBJ1-1, with a weak D call TRBD1 (5 bases). Germline V gene data show CDR1 as KGHDR and CDR2 as SFDVKD. Trimming stripped 7 bases from V and 3 bases from J, with 5 bases between. The CDR3 runs 11 residues. The CDR3 DNA sequence: TGTGCCACCAGACAGGACACTGAAGCTTTCTTT. Protein: CATRQDTEAFF.

This clonotype has just a few counts. A junction boundary mismatches the germline segment, possibly from a read error. The rearrangement uses TRBV6-2 or TRBV6-3 and TRBJ2-1; D not resolved. Germline V gene lookup returns CDR1 MNHEY and CDR2 SVGEGT. The CDR3 spans 13 residues. The chain's CDR3 is CAGSFSSYNEQFF. CDR3 DNA sequence: TGTGCCGGCAGTTTTAGCTCCTACAATGAGCAGTTCTTC.

The chain carries TRBV27 and TRBJ2-7; TRBD2 matches 12 bases. The CDR3 covers 17 residues. Germline V gene data show CDR1 as MNHEY and CDR2 as SMNVEV (reference sequence). V was pared by 5 bases and J by 0 bases, with 8 bases of the junction left unmatched. In nucleotides, the CDR3 is TGTGCCAGCAGTACCCAGCTAGCGGGAGGGAGCTCCTACGAGCAGTACTTC. It codes for CASSTQLAGGSSYEQYF.

This clonotype has more than one count but fewer than ten. This chain links TRBV5-6 with TRBJ2-3; 9 bases match TRBD2. The CDR3 covers 13 residues. Per germline, CDR1 SGHDT and CDR2 YYEEEE. V lost 2 bases, J lost 11 bases, and 6 bases stayed unmatched. The CDR3: CASSFPAGGEQYF. The CDR3 coding sequence is TGTGCCAGCAGCTTCCCAGCGGGAGGTGAGCAGTATTTT.

At least ten counts were recorded for this clonotype. V and J are TRBV7-9 and TRBJ2-7; the D is unclear. Germline-derived CDR1 and CDR2 are SEHNR and FQNEAQ (reference sequence). The CDR3 consists of 15 residues. The ends were cut back, 2 bases at V and 2 bases at J, with 13 bases in the middle. This chain's CDR3 is CASSLRSSGAYEQYF. DNA for the CDR3: TGTGCCAGCAGCTTACGGTCTAGTGGGGCCTACGAGCAGTACTTC.

With respect to this clonotype: A much larger clone differs from this one at a single base, so this may be a read error. The rearrangement joins TRBV7-2 to TRBJ2-1; D is perhaps TRBD2 (5 bases). The V gene's germline CDR1 is SGHTA and CDR2 FQGNSA. V dropped 1 base and J dropped 2 bases, with 9 bases sitting between them. The CDR3 spans 15 residues. CDR3: CASSLVGNPYNEQFF. The CDR3 DNA sequence: TGTGCCAGCAGCTTAGTCGGGAACCCCTACAATGAGCAGTTCTTC.

This clonotype has just a few counts. The V call is TRBV19, the J call TRBJ2-1, with 7 bases lining up with TRBD2. Germline values: CDR1 LNHDA, CDR2 SQIVND (reference sequence). V lost 0 bases to trimming and J lost 9 bases; unmatched junction nucleotides: 20. This CDR3 is 19 amino acids long. The DNA for the CDR3 is TGTGCCAGTAGTATAGAATCACTAGGCCGAGGGACTAAGGTGGGTGAGCAGTTCTTC. It specifies CASSIESLGRGTKVGEQFF.

This chain links TRBV20-1 with TRBJ2-7; 8 bases line up with TRBD1. CDR3 length equals 13 residues. Germline trimming cut 7 bases from V and 3 bases from J; bases unmatched to any gene: 8. Germline-derived CDR1 and CDR2 are DFQATT and SNEGSKA (reference sequence). The CDR3 nucleotides are TGCAGTGTACCAAGACAGGGGCTCTACGAGCAGTACTTC. It translates to CSVPRQGLYEQYF.

This clonotype was seen repeatedly, ten times or more. The chain is built from TRBV18 and TRBJ2-7; D may be TRBD1 or TRBD2 (5 bases each). Trimming left V 6 bases short and J 1 base short, with 16 bases between. The germline V gene encodes CDR1 KGHSH and CDR2 LQKENI. The CDR3 is made up of 15 amino acids. Here the CDR3 reads CASSPGTEQSYEQYF. CDR3 DNA sequence: TGTGCCAGCTCGCCCGGGACGGAGCAATCCTACGAGCAGTACTTC.

This clonotype has at least ten counts. The chain joins TRBV20-1 to TRBJ2-3; D possibly corresponds to TRBD2 (5 bases). The germline V gene encodes CDR1 DFQATT and CDR2 SNEGSKA (reference sequence). The CDR3 runs to 14 residues. V dropped 6 bases and J dropped 0 bases, with 13 bases sitting between them. Here the CDR3 reads CSAPGGGSTDTQYF. The DNA of the CDR3 is TGCAGTGCCCCGGGTGGCGGGAGCACAGATACGCAGTATTTT.

This clonotype was seen many times. The chain has TRBV7-2 and TRBJ2-7; D might be TRBD1 (6 bases). Trimming removed 4 bases from V and 3 bases from J, with 13 bases in between. CDR3 length: 14 residues. Looked up from germline, CDR1 is SGHTA and CDR2 is FQGNSA. CDR3 sequence (DNA): TGTGCCAGCAGCTCGGGACACCTGATCTACGAGCAGTACTTC. Translating gives CASSSGHLIYEQYF.

This clonotype was counted a few times. CDR3 region: CASSPRASGLQETQYF. As DNA, the CDR3 is TGTGCCAGCAGCCCTCGGGCTAGCGGGTTACAAGAGACCCAGTACTTC. This chain joins TRBV9 and TRBJ2-5, with TRBD2 identical over 8 bases. Germline assignment: CDR1 SGDLS and CDR2 YYNGEE. The CDR3 is 16 residues long. The V segment lost 4 bases and the J segment 2 bases; nucleotides outside the gene matches: 10.

This clonotype was recorded many times. The chain combines TRBV20-1 with TRBJ1-1; D remains ambiguous. Germline CDR1 DFQATT, CDR2 SNEGSKA (reference sequence). Trimming pared 3 bases from V and 4 bases from J, leaving 3 bases between. This CDR3 region has 10 residues. The CDR3 nucleotides read TGCAGTGCTAGTTCCACTGAAGCTTTCTTT. It yields the protein CSASSTEAFF.

This chain links TRBV5-1 with TRBJ1-1; weak D call: TRBD1 (5 bases). Germline V lookup: CDR1 SGHRS, CDR2 YFSETQ. Between the trimmed V and J ends, which lost 3 bases and 5 bases, there was a span of 14 bases. The CDR3 is made up of 14 amino acids. CDR3 nucleotide sequence: TGCGCCAGCAGCTGGGGGGGGGGAAGTACTGAAGCTTTCTTT. This encodes CASSWGGGSTEAFF.